These T cell receptor beta chains were read from a single sample in a study of T-cell reconstitution after alpha-beta-depleted transplantation in children. One entry per CDR3 protein, called by TCRdb with MiXCR from the PCR reads. The sample lists some 500,000 distinct CDR3 sequences, around 16% seen once, with approximately 3% in the top ten. The sequences come from PBMCs from the stem cell graft donor, collected from the stem cell graft. The receptor source for this set is a human donor who donated a stem cell graft to a child with acute lymphoblastic leukemia. CDR3s include the opening cysteine and the closing phenylalanine or tryptophan. Fields, in order: clone size, V gene, D gene, J gene, CDR3 DNA, CDR3 protein. D genes are given only for firm matches. Where a row states a size, it is once, few, many or the class of an expanded clone; other rows omit it.

few	TRBV24-1	TRBD2	TRBJ2-1	TGTGCCACCAGTGATTACACTAGCGAAAATGAGCAGTTCTTC	CATSDYTSENEQFF
.	TRBV12-3/TRBV12-4	TRBD1	TRBJ1-2	TGTGCCAGCAGCCCCATGCAGGGGGGAACCTTC	CASSPMQGGTF
few	TRBV5-1	TRBD2	TRBJ2-1	TGCGCCAGCAGCGAGTGGACTAGCGGGAATGAGCAGTTCTTC	CASSEWTSGNEQFF
few	TRBV27	.	TRBJ2-7	TGTGCCAGCAGTTTATATCAGGGCTCCTACGAGCAGTACTTC	CASSLYQGSYEQYF
once	TRBV12-3/TRBV12-4	.	TRBJ2-7	TGTGCCAGCAGTTTTCAGTCAGGCCCAAAGGTCGGACTTGGCGGGCAGTACTTC	CASSFQSGPKVGLGGQYF
.	TRBV3-1	.	TRBJ2-1	TGTGCCAGCAGCCAAGAGCGGGGGCAACCCTACAATGAGCAGTTCTTC	CASSQERGQPYNEQFF
.	TRBV6-1	.	TRBJ2-1	TGTGCCAGCAGCGACGGGGTGAGCTCCTACAATGAGCAGTTCTTC	CASSDGVSSYNEQFF
.	TRBV12-3/TRBV12-4	TRBD2	TRBJ2-5	TGTGCCAGCAGTTCCCCGACTAGCGGCCAAGAGACCCAGTACTTC	CASSSPTSGQETQYF
few	TRBV29-1	.	TRBJ2-7	TGCAGCGCTACCTTGGACGGCTACGAGCAGTACTTC	CSATLDGYEQYF
.	TRBV12-3/TRBV12-4	.	TRBJ1-1	TGTGCCAGCAGTCAATCGACGGTGAACACTGAAGCTTTCTTT	CASSQSTVNTEAFF
.	TRBV7-2	.	TRBJ2-6	TGTGCCAGCAGCTTAGTTACTGCTGGGGCCAACGTCCTGACTTTC	CASSLVTAGANVLTF
.	TRBV11-2	.	TRBJ1-2	TGTGCCAGCAGACGGATACTCCTGGAGGGCTACACCTTC	CASRRILLEGYTF
few	TRBV5-1	.	TRBJ1-1	TGCGCCAGCACCCCCGGCGGGGGCTACACTGAAGCTTTCTTT	CASTPGGGYTEAFF
.	TRBV21-1	.	TRBJ2-1	TGTGCCAGCAGGACTAGCGCGAATGAGCAGTTCTTC	CASRTSANEQFF
few	TRBV12-5	.	TRBJ2-3	TGTGCTAGTGGTTTTCAGGATACGCAGTATTTT	CASGFQDTQYF
few	TRBV20-1	.	TRBJ2-6	TGCAGTGCGTTGGATTCGGGGGCCAACGTCCTGACTTTC	CSALDSGANVLTF
.	TRBV7-9	TRBD1	TRBJ2-5	TGTGCCAGCAGCGACGGAAGGACAGGGGAAGAGACCCAGTACTTC	CASSDGRTGEETQYF
.	TRBV4-1	.	TRBJ2-3	TGCGCCAGCAGCCGAGATGACAGAAAGACAGATACGCAGTATTTT	CASSRDDRKTDTQYF
few	TRBV11-2	TRBD1	TRBJ1-1	TGTGCCAGCAACTTCCGGGGGGGGGACAGGGATTTAACTGAAGCTTTCTTT	CASNFRGGDRDLTEAFF
few	TRBV20-1	.	TRBJ2-1	TGCAGTGCTAGAGAGGGAGGAGAGGATGAGCAGTTCTTC	CSAREGGEDEQFF
few	TRBV5-1	.	TRBJ2-6	TGCGCCAGCAGCTTGGCCAAGGGGGCTGGGGCCAACGTCCTGACTTTC	CASSLAKGAGANVLTF
few	TRBV20-1	.	TRBJ2-1	TGCAGTGCTAGGGAACTAGCGAAAGGGGGGGAGCAGTTCTTC	CSARELAKGGEQFF
.	TRBV5-5	TRBD1	TRBJ2-6	TGTGCCAGCAGCTTGGCGGGACAGGGTTTCTCTGGGGCCAACGTCCTGACTTTC	CASSLAGQGFSGANVLTF
.	TRBV5-1	.	TRBJ2-1	TGCGCCAGCAGCTTGGCCGGGGGTTCACCCGCCCCGTACAATGAGCAGTTCTTC	CASSLAGGSPAPYNEQFF
.	TRBV15	.	TRBJ2-5	TGTGCCACCAGCAGAGAACGGGCCGGGTACCAAGAGACCCAGTACTTC	CATSRERAGYQETQYF
many	TRBV29-1	.	TRBJ2-2	TGCAGCGTTGAACGAAAAACCGGGGAGCTGTTTTTT	CSVERKTGELFF
.	TRBV5-1	TRBD2	TRBJ2-2	TGCGCCAGCAGCGAAGGGACTAGCGGGAGACACGGGGAGCTGTTTTTT	CASSEGTSGRHGELFF
.	TRBV29-1	TRBD1	TRBJ2-7	TGCAGCGTTGCCCCCTCGGACAGGGCTGGGTACGAGCAGTACTTC	CSVAPSDRAGYEQYF
few	TRBV6-1	.	TRBJ2-3	TGTGCCAGCAGGCTGCTGGGGACAACTATTCCCACAGATACGCAGTATTTT	CASRLLGTTIPTDTQYF
few	TRBV20-1	.	TRBJ2-7	TGCAGTGCTAGAGATCGGGATAGCGCGCTCGAGCAGTACTTC	CSARDRDSALEQYF
.	TRBV7-8	TRBD1	TRBJ2-7	TGTGCCAGCAGCTTAGCGTATGACAGGGGGGACGAGCAGTACTTC	CASSLAYDRGDEQYF
few	TRBV18	.	TRBJ2-1	TGTGCCAGCTCACCACCAGGGCTACTGTCCTACAATGAGCAGTTCTTC	CASSPPGLLSYNEQFF
.	TRBV9	.	TRBJ2-4	TGTGCCAGCAGCGCGGGGCCCGGAGGCAAAAACATTCAGTACTTC	CASSAGPGGKNIQYF
few	TRBV6-1	.	TRBJ1-5	TGTGCCACCGAGGTTAGGGGGTTTCAGCCCCAGCATTTT	CATEVRGFQPQHF
.	TRBV11-2	.	TRBJ1-2	TGTGCCAGCAGCAGCAATTCAGCGGACTATGGCTACACCTTC	CASSSNSADYGYTF
few	TRBV27	.	TRBJ2-1	TGTGCCAGCAGCAACCGCTGGGGCCCCAACAATGAGCAGTTCTTC	CASSNRWGPNNEQFF
.	TRBV5-1	.	TRBJ1-6	TGCGCCAACAGCTTTCGCGCACGTAACCAGGGTAATTCACCCCTCCACTTT	CANSFRARNQGNSPLHF
.	TRBV5-1	.	TRBJ2-7	TGCGCCAGCAGCCCGCGGTCCGCCTACGAGCAGTACTTC	CASSPRSAYEQYF
few	TRBV5-1	.	TRBJ1-1	TGCGCCAGCAGCTTGGTAAATCAGAACACTGAAGCTTTCTTT	CASSLVNQNTEAFF
.	TRBV5-1	.	TRBJ1-3	TGCGCCGCTCCGGGCGGAGGAAACACCATATATTTT	CAAPGGGNTIYF